There are a few counts of the clone carrying this T cell receptor (beta chain). What it binds is not known. This sample was included in a study of graft-versus-host responses after intestinal transplantation. Study-level background: Grafts were multivisceral, liver-intestinal, or isolated intestinal.

J lost 4 bases, V lost 6 bases, and 3 bases had no gene match. This CDR3 is 15 amino acids long. Per the germline V gene, CDR1 is MNHNS and CDR2 is SASEGT. Study-wide results and caveats: Recipient marrow contained GvH clones, some of which appeared first in ileum or blood. Graft-donor T cell macrochimerism in patients accompanied high graft-versus-host to host-versus-graft clonal ratios in allografts.

Sequenced by immunoSEQ multiplex PCR; TCRdb stores in-frame clones only, minus some. Here the sample spans under 20,000 clones, more than 75% being singletons. Sequences were derived from bone marrow, sampled roughly 130 days after transplant. The V and J genes are TRBV6-1 and TRBJ2-3, with TRBD2 identical over 14 bases. The receptor was derived from a human patient who received an intestinal transplant, so some T cells may come from the graft donor. CDR3 sequence (DNA): TGTGCCAGCAGAGGACTAGCGGGGGGTCCAGATACGCAGTATTTT. Translation: CASRGLAGGPDTQYF.